This entry features one TCR beta chain sequence. The antigen is unknown. This specimen belongs to a study of cytotoxic CD8 clonotypes in ibrutinib-treated CLL. Background on the study: Productive templates averaged approximately 250,000 per sample, and productive rearrangements 85,000 to 95,000. Overall study findings and caveats: Rising at ibrutinib response, clonality subsequently fell back toward baseline at progression.

CDR3 length: 15 residues. Germline CDR1 reads ENHRY; CDR2 reads SYGVKD. V shed 6 bases and J 2 bases; nucleotides not matched to a gene: 5. TCRdb's copy holds only in-frame clones and misses some; the assay was immunoSEQ multiplex PCR. The sample carries about 160,000 clones, approximately 80% recorded once. V gene TRBV10-3 combines with J gene TRBJ2-5; TRBD2 agrees at 11 bases. Source: PBMCs, taken after 12 months of ibrutinib treatment. This TCR derives from a human donor with chronic lymphocytic leukemia. DNA of the CDR3: TGTGCCATCAGGAGTAGCGGGAGGGCACAAGAGACCCAGTACTTC. This sequence encodes CAIRSSGRAQETQYF.